This entry lists 29 T cell receptor beta chains sequenced from one sample in a study of T cells expressing NK-cell markers. From the 5' RACE reads, TCRdb lists one entry per CDR3 protein and no DNA. Its table records 400,000 or so distinct CDR3 sequences. Sequencing was performed on blood T cells: a sorted CD56 or NKG2C T cell subset, CD4+ or CD8+ T cells, or bulk PBMC T cells (not recorded which). The origin of the receptors is a woman aged 50 to 65 in good health.

The chain carries TRBV7-3 and TRBJ2-1. Germline loops: CDR1 SGHTA, CDR2 FQGTGA. This CDR3 has 13 residues. CDR3 residues: CASSFTGYNEQFF.

V and J are TRBV20-1 and TRBJ2-7; absent DNA, TCRdb's TRBD2 call cannot be checked. In germline, CDR1 is DFQATT, CDR2 SNEGSKA (reference sequence). The CDR3 covers 15 residues. The CDR3 protein is CSARKKFGSLYEQYF.

The CDR3 spells CATSLGGQGRNQPQHF. V gene TRBV24-1 combines with J gene TRBJ1-5; the D call from TCRdb, TRBD1, cannot be confirmed without DNA. CDR3 length equals 16 residues. Germline loops: CDR1 KGHDR, CDR2 SFDVKD.

The chain is built from TRBV20-1 and TRBJ1-1; TCRdb lists TRBD1, though no DNA is available to test this call. Germline V lookup: CDR1 DFQATT, CDR2 SNEGSKA (reference sequence). The CDR3 spans 14 residues. CDR3 residues: CSVRGEDAYTEAFF.

The chain carries TRBV6-5 and TRBJ2-1; without DNA, the TCRdb call of TRBD1 cannot be checked. Per the germline V gene, CDR1 is MNHEY and CDR2 is SVGAGI. The CDR3 totals 16 residues. This CDR3 is CASSRDSFSSYNEQFF.

The chain employs TRBV6-2 or TRBV6-3 and TRBJ2-2; the D call of TRBD1 rests on TCRdb alone, since no DNA is present to check it. There are 16 residues in the CDR3. In germline, CDR1 is MNHEY, CDR2 SVGEGT. The CDR3 sequence is CASLKGQEMNTGELFF.

The chain employs TRBV18 and TRBJ2-5; absent DNA, TCRdb's TRBD2 call cannot be checked. The CDR3 runs to 16 residues. The germline V gene encodes CDR1 KGHSH and CDR2 LQKENI. This CDR3 is CASSPPPTSHRETQYF.

The chain has TRBV28 and TRBJ2-3. CDR3 length equals 13 residues. Germline V gene lookup returns CDR1 MDHEN and CDR2 SYDVKM. The CDR3 sequence is CASTNQDGDTQYF.

The V call is TRBV7-9, the J call TRBJ2-7; TCRdb reports TRBD1, a call that lacks DNA to check it against. The CDR3 covers 14 residues. CDR1 is SEHNR, CDR2 FQNEAQ, per germline (reference sequence). CDR3: CASSPGQWNDEQYF.

The chain combines TRBV12-3 or TRBV12-4 with TRBJ1-5; absent DNA, TCRdb's TRBD1 call cannot be checked. This CDR3 has 17 residues. The CDR3 loop is CASSLWGVVGGNQPQHF.

The CDR3: CASSPYTGGEEKLFF. The chain recombines TRBV6-6 with TRBJ1-4; lacking DNA, the TRBD1 call made by TCRdb goes unchecked. Looked up from germline, CDR1 is MNHNY and CDR2 is SVGAGI (reference sequence). The CDR3 covers 15 residues.

V usage is TRBV27 and J usage is TRBJ2-5. The V gene's germline CDR1 is MNHEY and CDR2 SMNVEV (reference sequence). The CDR3 is 13 residues long. The CDR3 loop is CASSLFYRETQYF.

The chain carries TRBV27 and TRBJ2-3; TCRdb's D call of TRBD2 is untestable without DNA. From germline, CDR1 is MNHEY and CDR2 SMNVEV (reference sequence). The CDR3 has 15 residues. CDR3 region: CASSLSNSPADTQYF.

The chain is built from TRBV5-5 and TRBJ2-3; checking the TCRdb D call of TRBD2 is not possible without DNA. This CDR3 spans 15 amino acids. Germline lookup yields CDR1 SGHKS and CDR2 YYEKEE (reference sequence). The CDR3 here is CASDWSGGVPDTQYF.

The rearrangement links TRBV5-1 to TRBJ1-1. Germline CDR1 is SGHRS and CDR2 is YFSETQ. This CDR3 contains 12 residues. The CDR3 reads CASSGLDFEAFF.

The chain joins TRBV24-1 to TRBJ2-1; without DNA, the TCRdb call of TRBD1 cannot be checked. Germline V gene data show CDR1 as KGHDR and CDR2 as SFDVKD. The CDR3 is 16 residues long. The CDR3 protein is CATSDPTGEVYNEQFF.

This rearrangement joins TRBV10-3 to TRBJ2-7; with no DNA, the TCRdb D assignment of TRBD1 cannot be verified. Germline assignment: CDR1 ENHRY and CDR2 SYGVKD. The CDR3 contains 13 residues. CDR3 residues: CAMQGAASYEQYF.

The V and J genes are TRBV28 and TRBJ2-7; TCRdb's assignment of TRBD2 cannot be checked, as there is no DNA. Germline assignment: CDR1 MDHEN and CDR2 SYDVKM. This CDR3 comprises 14 residues. The CDR3 reads CASRTVLAGSEQYF. Together with reference TRBV28 and TRBJ2-7, the CDR3 gives the full variable domain: DVKVTQSSRYLVKRTGEKVFLECVQDMDHENMFWYRQDPGLGLRLIYFSYDVKMKEKGDIPEGYSVSREKKERFSLILESASTNQTSMYLCASRTVLAGSEQYFGPGTRLTVT.

This chain connects TRBV7-9 to TRBJ2-7; absent DNA, TCRdb's TRBD1 call cannot be checked. CDR3 length equals 19 residues. Germline V gives CDR1 SEHNR, CDR2 FQNEAQ (reference sequence). CDR3 region: CASNLGQTDLYRRQYEQYF.

This rearrangement joins TRBV6-5 to TRBJ1-2. Per germline, CDR1 MNHEY and CDR2 SVGAGI. The CDR3 loop spans 13 amino acids. The chain's CDR3 is CASYRRDDYGYTF.

V usage is TRBV4-1 and J usage is TRBJ2-5. CDR1 is MGHRA and CDR2 is YSYEKL in the germline V gene. There are 14 residues in the CDR3. CDR3 residues: CASSQDDYQETQYF.

The chain has TRBV9 and TRBJ2-6; TCRdb reports TRBD1, a call that lacks DNA to check it against. The CDR3 loop spans 14 amino acids. Germline V lookup: CDR1 SGDLS, CDR2 YYNGEE. The CDR3 is CASKGGGGANVLTF.

The rearrangement uses TRBV2 and TRBJ2-5; TCRdb outputs TRBD1, but without DNA this stays unchecked. The CDR3 is 14 amino acids. The germline V gene encodes CDR1 SNHLY and CDR2 FYNNEI. CDR3: CASSEGTGEETQYF.

The chain carries TRBV5-1 and TRBJ2-5. From germline, CDR1 is SGHRS and CDR2 YFSETQ. The CDR3 has 14 amino acids. CDR3: CASSLDLVGETQYF.

The chain links TRBV20-1 to TRBJ2-3; with no DNA, the TCRdb D assignment of TRBD1 cannot be verified. The CDR3 has 15 residues. Germline values: CDR1 DFQATT, CDR2 SNEGSKA (reference sequence). Here the CDR3 reads CSAWTGPPTGDTQYF.

The chain recombines TRBV29-1 with TRBJ2-5; TCRdb's assignment of TRBD1 cannot be checked, as there is no DNA. CDR1 is SQVTM and CDR2 is ANQGSEA in the germline V gene. The CDR3 covers 15 residues. CDR3 protein: CSVDAPGSPQETQYF.

The genes are TRBV5-1 and TRBJ1-4; TCRdb returns TRBD1, unconfirmable since there is no DNA. The CDR3 is 17 residues long. Germline lookup yields CDR1 SGHRS and CDR2 YFSETQ. This CDR3 is CASSSFAGGSPNEKLFF.

This sequence joins TRBV13 and TRBJ2-2; absent DNA, TCRdb's TRBD2 call cannot be checked. This CDR3 has 13 amino acids. Germline V lookup: CDR1 PRHDT, CDR2 FYEKMQ (reference sequence). Here the CDR3 reads CASRNSSGGELFF.

This chain links TRBV5-1 with TRBJ2-3; TCRdb proposes TRBD1, but this gene call is untestable without DNA. The CDR3 is made up of 17 amino acids. Germline CDR1 reads SGHRS; CDR2 reads YFSETQ. The CDR3: CASSLAYNGAPGDTQYF.